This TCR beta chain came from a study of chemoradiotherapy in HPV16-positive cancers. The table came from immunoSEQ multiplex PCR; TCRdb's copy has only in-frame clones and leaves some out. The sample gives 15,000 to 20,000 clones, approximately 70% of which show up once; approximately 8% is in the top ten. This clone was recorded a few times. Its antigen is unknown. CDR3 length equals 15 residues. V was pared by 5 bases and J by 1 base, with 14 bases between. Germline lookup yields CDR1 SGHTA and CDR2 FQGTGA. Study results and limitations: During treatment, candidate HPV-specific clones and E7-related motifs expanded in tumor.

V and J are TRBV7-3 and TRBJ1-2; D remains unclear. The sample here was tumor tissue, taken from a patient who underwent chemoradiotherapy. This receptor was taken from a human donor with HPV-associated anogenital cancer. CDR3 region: CASSPDGKLNYGYTF. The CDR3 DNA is TGTGCCAGCAGCCCCGACGGAAAACTTAACTATGGCTACACCTTC.